This entry lists 12 T cell receptor beta chains sequenced from one sample in a study of response to subunit inactivated influenza vaccine. Using its own MiXCR run on the RT-PCR reads, TCRdb lists one record per CDR3 protein. The top ten hold 7.8% of the sample, which has hundreds of thousands of distinct CDR3 sequences, roughly an eighth seen once. The sample was non-naive T cells sorted from PBMCs, taken approximately 15 days before vaccination. The receptors stem from a man aged 45-60 years who received an inactivated influenza vaccine.

The table lists this clonotype with a few counts. V gene TRBV7-3 combines with J gene TRBJ2-3; 7 bases are shared with TRBD1. The CDR3 consists of 14 residues. In germline, CDR1 is SGHTA, CDR2 FQGTGA. J gave up 4 bases and V 2 bases, and 3 bases lay outside the gene matches. The CDR3 nucleotides read TGTGCCAGCAGCTTAGGGACAGTCTCAGATACGCAGTATTTT. This codes for CASSLGTVSDTQYF.

This clonotype was observed a few times. V and J are TRBV12-3 or TRBV12-4 and TRBJ2-7; D is unclear. Trimming cost V 3 bases and J 9 bases, with 12 bases left between them. The CDR3 loop spans 12 amino acids. CDR3 in amino acids: CASSFNAPVQYF. The CDR3 bases are TGTGCCAGCAGTTTTAACGCTCCGGTGCAGTACTTC.

This chain links TRBV5-1 with TRBJ1-3; TRBD1 agrees at 8 bases. Trimming took 4 bases from V and 5 from J; bases not matched to a gene: 5. There are 14 residues in the CDR3. In germline, CDR1 is SGHRS, CDR2 YFSETQ. The CDR3 nucleotides are TGCGCCAGCAGCGTGGACAGGGCGAGAAACACCATATATTTT. It specifies CASSVDRARNTIYF.

The chain joins TRBV11-1 to TRBJ2-1, with D unresolved. This CDR3 comprises 11 residues. The germline V gene has CDR1 SGHAT and CDR2 FQDESV (reference sequence). Trimming stripped 5 bases from V and 7 bases from J, with 6 bases between. This chain's CDR3 is CASSTENEQFF. CDR3 coding DNA: TGTGCCAGCAGCACCGAGAATGAGCAGTTCTTC.

Only a few counts were recorded for this clonotype. The chain couples TRBV6-5 to TRBJ2-2; weak D call: TRBD1 (6 bases). Germline CDR1 is MNHEY and CDR2 is SVGAGI. This CDR3 comprises 16 residues. The germline V and J ends were trimmed by 2 bases and 10 bases, with 20 bases remaining between them. CDR3 sequence reads: CASSYLEYGGREELFF. CDR3 nucleotides: TGTGCCAGCAGTTACCTTGAGTATGGGGGCCGCGAGGAGCTGTTTTTT.

Only a few counts were recorded for this clonotype. The genes are TRBV9 and TRBJ2-1, with TRBD1 as a possible D gene (6 bases). The CDR3 runs 15 residues. Trimming stripped 0 bases from V and 7 bases from J, with 14 bases between. The V gene's germline CDR1 is SGDLS and CDR2 YYNGEE. The CDR3 nucleotides read TGTGCCAGCAGCGTAGTCCCCCAGGGGTATAATGAGCAGTTCTTC. Translation: CASSVVPQGYNEQFF.

A few counts support this clonotype. As DNA, the CDR3 is TGTGCCAGCAGTCGGACAGGGAGGGGATCCGAGCAGTACTTC. Translating gives CASSRTGRGSEQYF. The chain recombines TRBV12-3 or TRBV12-4 with TRBJ2-7; a weak D match, TRBD1 (8 bases). Trimming took off 5 bases at V and 6 bases at J, with 17 bases between the two ends. The CDR3 contains 14 residues.

Many counts were recorded for this clonotype. The chain links TRBV7-2 to TRBJ2-1, with a weak D call TRBD2 (5 bases). This CDR3 comprises 13 residues. V was shortened by 5 bases and J by 2 bases, with 7 bases between the two germline ends. CDR1 SGHTA and CDR2 FQGNSA come from the germline V gene. CDR3: CASSPTTYNEQFF. The CDR3 DNA reads as TGTGCCAGCAGCCCGACTACCTACAATGAGCAGTTCTTC.

This clonotype has a count of ten or more. This chain uses TRBV6-1 with TRBJ1-3, with D possibly matching TRBD1 (5 bases). V lost 7 bases and J lost 0, with 10 bases in between. This CDR3 contains 14 residues. Germline CDR1 and CDR2: MNHNS and SASEGT. The CDR3 DNA sequence: TGTGCCAGCAAGAACCAGGGCTCTGGAAACACCATATATTTT. Translating gives CASKNQGSGNTIYF.

This clonotype was seen repeatedly, ten times or more. This chain connects TRBV3-1 to TRBJ2-5; perhaps D is TRBD1 or TRBD2 (5 bases each). CDR1 and CDR2 (germline): LGHDT, YNNKEL (reference sequence). The V end lost 4 bases, the J end lost 4 bases, and 13 bases lay between the germline ends. The CDR3 spans 14 residues. The CDR3 DNA reads TGTGCCAGCAGCCGACGACAGAGGGGAGAGACCCAGTACTTC. This sequence encodes CASSRRQRGETQYF.

This chain connects TRBV27 to TRBJ1-4; D not resolved. Trimming left V 0 bases short and J 0 bases short, with 20 bases between. In germline, CDR1 is MNHEY, CDR2 SMNVEV (reference sequence). The CDR3 runs 20 residues. Here the CDR3 reads CASSLSFRAPLIATNEKLFF. CDR3 DNA sequence: TGTGCCAGCAGTTTATCGTTTCGGGCACCCCTGATTGCAACTAATGAAAAACTGTTTTTT.

In this sample, this clonotype turned up a few times. J is TRBJ2-1 and V is TRBV5-1, with TRBD1 matching over 8 bases. Germline loops: CDR1 SGHRS, CDR2 YFSETQ. This CDR3 region has 16 residues. V shed 2 bases, J shed 7 bases, and the junction held 11 bases outside the gene matches. CDR3 nucleotide sequence: TGCGCCAGCAGCTTACGGACAGGGATGACTGCAAATGAGCAGTTCTTC. Amino acids: CASSLRTGMTANEQFF.